Sequencing of this T cell receptor beta chain was carried out in a study of cytomegalovirus exposure and HLA in healthy donors. Primers: 60 Vbeta forward and 13 Jbeta reverse. Assay: immunoSEQ multiplex PCR; the TCRdb copy retains only in-frame clones and omits some. The sample has about 200,000 clones; around 85% are singletons. Germline lookup yields CDR1 SGHRS and CDR2 YFSETQ. Unmatched junction bases numbered 10, after V lost 3 bases and J lost 7 bases. The CDR3 length is 17 residues. Sequences were obtained from PBMCs. J is TRBJ2-1 and V is TRBV5-1; TRBD2 agrees at 13 bases. The TCR comes from a man aged 45-60 years in good health and CMV-seronegative. This CDR3 reads CASSYWTSGSNWNEQFF. The DNA for the CDR3 is TGCGCCAGCAGCTACTGGACTAGCGGGAGCAATTGGAATGAGCAGTTCTTC. The full variable domain, with the rest looked up from reference TRBV5-1 and TRBJ2-1, is KAGVTQTPRYLIKTRGQQVTLSCSPISGHRSVSWYQQTPGQGLQFLFEYFSETQRNKGNFPGRFSGRQFSNSRSEMNVSTLELGDSALYLCASSYWTSGSNWNEQFFGPGTRLTVL.